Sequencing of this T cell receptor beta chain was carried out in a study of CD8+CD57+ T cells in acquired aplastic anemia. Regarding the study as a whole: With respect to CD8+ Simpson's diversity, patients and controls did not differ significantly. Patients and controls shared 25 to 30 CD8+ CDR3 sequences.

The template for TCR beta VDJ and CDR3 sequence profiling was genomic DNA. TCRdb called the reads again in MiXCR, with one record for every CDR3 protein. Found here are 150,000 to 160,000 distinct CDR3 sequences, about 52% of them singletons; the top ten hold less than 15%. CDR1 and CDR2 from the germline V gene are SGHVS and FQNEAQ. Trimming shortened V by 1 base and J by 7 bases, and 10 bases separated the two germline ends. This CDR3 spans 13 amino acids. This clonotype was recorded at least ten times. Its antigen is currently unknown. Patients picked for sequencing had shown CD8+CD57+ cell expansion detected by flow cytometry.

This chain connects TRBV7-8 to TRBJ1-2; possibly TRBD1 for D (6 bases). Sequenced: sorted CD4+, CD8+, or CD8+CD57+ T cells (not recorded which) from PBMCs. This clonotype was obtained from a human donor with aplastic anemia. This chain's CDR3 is CASSLDRGAGYTF. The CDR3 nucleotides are TGTGCCAGCAGCTTAGATCGGGGGGCTGGCTACACCTTC.